A single sample gave rise to the 17 T cell receptor beta chains below, sequenced in a study of CD8 T cells in Susac syndrome. Reverse transcription of roughly 0.5 to 1 ug RNA was performed with random hexamers. Using its own MiXCR run on the immunoSEQ multiplex PCR reads, TCRdb lists one record per CDR3 protein. In the table there are roughly 140,000 distinct CDR3 sequences, 90% to 97% of which are singletons. What was sequenced was CD4+ T cells from PBMCs. The origin of the receptors is a human donor with Susac syndrome.

The CDR3, as DNA: TGCGCCAGCAGCCGACGACTAGCGGGGGAAAAAGATACGCAGTATTTT. Protein: CASSRRLAGEKDTQYF. V usage is TRBV4-1 and J usage is TRBJ2-3; 12 bases agree with TRBD2. The CDR3 length is 16 residues. CDR1 is MGHRA, CDR2 YSYEKL, per germline. J gave up 5 bases and V 4 bases, and 7 bases lay outside the gene matches.

The chain combines TRBV19 with TRBJ1-5, with 7 bases lining up with TRBD1. With V trimmed by 4 bases and J by 1 base, 4 bases remained unmatched. The CDR3 is 15 residues long. Germline V lookup: CDR1 LNHDA, CDR2 SQIVND (reference sequence). In DNA, the CDR3 is TGTGCCAGTAGTACGACAGGGCCGAGCAATCAGCCCCAGCATTTT. Amino acids: CASSTTGPSNQPQHF. Filled out from reference TRBV19 and TRBJ1-5, the complete variable domain reads DGGITQSPKYLFRKEGQNVTLSCEQNLNHDAMYWYRQDPGQGLRLIYYSQIVNDFQKGDIAEGYSVSREKKESFPLTVTSAQKNPTAFYLCASSTTGPSNQPQHFGDGTRLSIL.

Concerning this clonotype: Germline is not matched at one junction end, which may reflect a read error. The chain carries TRBV2 and TRBJ2-2, with D tentatively TRBD1 (6 bases). The germline CDR1 and CDR2 sequences are SNHLY and FYNNEI. The CDR3 totals 15 residues. CDR3 DNA sequence: TGTGCCAGCAGCGAAGACAGGCCGAACACCGGGGAGCTGTTTTTT. Translating it yields CASSEDRPNTGELFF.

The chain joins TRBV5-4 to TRBJ1-1; no definite D call. CDR1 is SGHNT, CDR2 YYREEE, per germline (reference sequence). V was clipped by 0 bases and J by 0 bases, with 9 bases between them. The CDR3 contains 15 residues. The CDR3 region has the DNA TGTGCCAGCAGCTTGGCGCTGGGTATGAACACTGAAGCTTTCTTT. Amino acid sequence: CASSLALGMNTEAFF.

This clonotype occurred once. This chain joins TRBV5-6 and TRBJ1-5; maybe TRBD1 (6 bases). The CDR3 extends over 15 amino acids. CDR1 is SGHDT, CDR2 YYEEEE, per germline. V lost 2 bases, J lost 2 bases, and 11 bases lay in between. CDR3 loop: CASSFRGAGNQPQHF. CDR3 sequence (DNA): TGTGCCAGCAGCTTCCGGGGGGCGGGCAATCAGCCCCAGCATTTT.

In DNA, the CDR3 is TGCAGCGTTGCGATCCTCAACACAGATACGCAGTATTTT. Translating gives CSVAILNTDTQYF. The genes are TRBV29-1 and TRBJ2-3, with no clear D. Germline lookup yields CDR1 SQVTM and CDR2 ANQGSEA. The CDR3 is made up of 13 amino acids. Trimming took 4 bases from V and 2 from J, leaving 10 bases between them.

CDR3 DNA sequence: TGCGCCAGCAGCCAAGGGCAGGGATGGGTCGAAGGCTATGGCTACACCTTC. This encodes CASSQGQGWVEGYGYTF. The V and J genes are TRBV4-1 and TRBJ1-2; weak D call: TRBD1 (5 bases). The germline V and J ends were trimmed by 1 base and 4 bases, with 19 bases remaining between them. The CDR3 spans 17 residues. CDR1 is MGHRA, CDR2 YSYEKL, per germline.

This clonotype was recorded only once. The CDR3 loop is CGSSHSTDTQYF. The CDR3 nucleotides are TGTGGTTCCTCTCATAGCACAGATACGCAGTATTTT. The V gene is TRBV11-2, the J gene TRBJ2-3; D unclear. The CDR3 loop spans 12 amino acids. Looked up from germline, CDR1 is SGHAT and CDR2 is FQNNGV.

CDR3: CASSAGGASFKPQHF. The CDR3 nucleotides are TGTGCCAGCAGTGCGGGGGGGGCCAGCTTCAAGCCCCAGCATTTT. V and J are TRBV25-1 and TRBJ1-5, with a possible D match to TRBD1 (6 bases). This CDR3 contains 15 residues. V lost 4 bases and J 8 bases, leaving 18 bases between the germline ends. Germline CDR1 MGHDK, CDR2 SYGVNS.

This chain uses TRBV29-1 with TRBJ2-1; D gene unclear. The germline gives CDR1 SQVTM, CDR2 ANQGSEA. This CDR3 contains 11 residues. V was shortened by 5 bases and J by 2 bases, with 4 bases between the two germline ends. The DNA for the CDR3 is TGCAGCGTTACGCCCTACAATGAGCAGTTCTTC. The encoded protein is CSVTPYNEQFF.

The V gene is TRBV20-1, the J gene TRBJ1-3; possible D gene TRBD1, 6 bases. Trimming shortened V by 0 bases and J by 0 bases, and 9 bases separated the two germline ends. CDR3 length: 15 amino acids. CDR1 is DFQATT and CDR2 is SNEGSKA in the germline V gene (reference sequence). The CDR3: CSARDGQSSGNTIYF. The CDR3 coding sequence is TGCAGTGCTAGAGATGGACAGAGCTCTGGAAACACCATATATTTT.

The chain uses TRBV14 and TRBJ1-1; D might be TRBD1 (6 bases). Germline V gene data show CDR1 as SGHDN and CDR2 as FVKESK. Trimming stripped 3 bases from V and 2 bases from J, with 10 bases between. The CDR3 is made up of 14 amino acids. In DNA, the CDR3 is TGTGCCAGCAGCCACCCGGGACATAACACTGAAGCTTTCTTT. Translating gives CASSHPGHNTEAFF. The full variable domain, its missing parts supplied by reference TRBV14 and TRBJ1-1, is EAGVTQFPSHSVIEKGQTVTLRCDPISGHDNLYWYRRVMGKEIKFLLHFVKESKQDESGMPNNRFLAERTGGTYSTLKVQPAELEDSGVYFCASSHPGHNTEAFFGQGTRLTVV.

CDR3 coding DNA: TGTGCCAGCAGCGCGGGCCCTACTAACTATGGCTACACCTTC. As protein: CASSAGPTNYGYTF. This rearrangement joins TRBV11-2 to TRBJ1-2; D is unclear. The length of the CDR3 is 14 residues. V dropped 5 bases and J dropped 0 bases, with 10 bases sitting between them. CDR1 and CDR2 from the germline V gene are SGHAT and FQNNGV.

V gene TRBV4-1 combines with J gene TRBJ1-2; D may be TRBD1 (6 bases). Trimming left V 4 bases short and J 8 bases short, with 26 bases between. From germline, CDR1 is MGHRA and CDR2 YSYEKL. The CDR3 is 17 amino acids. The chain's CDR3 is CASSLSEGGTRLGGYTF. The DNA of the CDR3 is TGCGCCAGCAGCCTATCGGAGGGGGGAACCCGACTCGGGGGCTACACCTTC.

The chain uses TRBV12-3 or TRBV12-4 and TRBJ1-2; possible D gene TRBD1, 5 bases. This CDR3 comprises 15 residues. Trimming removed 5 bases from V and 8 bases from J, with 21 bases in between. The DNA for the CDR3 is TGTGCCAGCAGTCTCCCTAAGGGCCAGGAGGGGGGCTACACCTTC. Protein product: CASSLPKGQEGGYTF.

The rearrangement joins TRBV9 to TRBJ2-2; 7 bases map to TRBD2. Trimming took 3 bases from V and 9 from J; bases not matched to a gene: 8. Looked up from germline, CDR1 is SGDLS and CDR2 is YYNGEE. The CDR3 runs 14 residues. The CDR3 sequence is CASSAGEGRRELFF. The DNA for the CDR3 is TGTGCCAGCAGCGCTGGGGAGGGCCGGAGGGAGCTGTTTTTT.

V usage is TRBV27 and J usage is TRBJ2-1; weak D call: TRBD1 (6 bases). V was trimmed by 5 bases and J by 5 bases, leaving 10 bases between them. This CDR3 spans 13 amino acids. The germline CDR1 and CDR2 sequences are MNHEY and SMNVEV (reference sequence). CDR3 residues: CASSQAGDNEQFF. The CDR3 DNA follows: TGTGCCAGCAGTCAGGCAGGGGACAATGAGCAGTTCTTC.